The clone carrying this T cell receptor beta chain was seen repeatedly, ten times or more. This record belongs to a study of regulatory T cells in long-lasting Graves disease. The CDR3 totals 15 residues. The V end lost 1 base, the J end lost 4 bases, and 11 bases lay between the germline ends. From germline, CDR1 is SGHVS and CDR2 FQNEAQ. Construction of TCR beta libraries relied on iRepertoire HTBI primers and on Arm-PCR targeting CDR3 regions. TCRdb itself ran the multiplex PCR reads through MiXCR, one entry per CDR3 protein. This sample yields approximately 560,000 distinct CDR3 sequences, of which 16% are seen a single time; 12% belongs to the top ten. Indicated time point: newly diagnosed GD, antithyroid drugs for less than 3 months. The TCR library was prepared using RNA isolated from PBMCs. A further study also used this sample, focusing on T cells in Graves' hyperthyroidism and ophthalmopathy. From that report: Hyperthyroidism of Graves' type that showed no ophthalmopathy progression within 18 months was stable.

The sequencing used peripheral blood mononuclear cells (PBMCs), collected at new diagnosis, from a patient treated with antithyroid drugs. The source of this sequence is a young man with Graves disease. This chain connects TRBV7-8 to TRBJ1-5, with D possibly matching TRBD1 (5 bases). CDR3 sequence reads: CASSLDLGVNQPQHF. In DNA, the CDR3 is TGTGCCAGCAGCTTAGACTTAGGGGTTAATCAGCCCCAGCATTTT.